The entry that follows covers one T cell receptor (beta chain) sequence. Sequenced by immunoSEQ multiplex PCR; TCRdb stores in-frame clones only, minus some. In the table there are fewer than 200,000 clones, more than 80% of which are singletons. Germline V gives CDR1 KGHDR, CDR2 SFDVKD. V lost 10 bases to trimming and J lost 9 bases, with 17 bases between them. The CDR3 sequence is 12 residues long. This sample was taken from a study of blood T cell repertoires in COVID-19. Study summary: PBMCs, B-cell-depleted T cells, or T cells provided the cDNA or gDNA that made up the material.

This clonotype was sampled from an elderly woman with COVID-19, enrolled during active disease. The sample comprised peripheral blood. V and J are TRBV24-1 and TRBJ2-5; perhaps TRBD2 as D (5 bases). The CDR3 DNA follows: TGTGCCACAGAGGACTGGGCTAATGCCCAGTACTTC. Amino acid sequence: CATEDWANAQYF.